This T cell receptor beta chain was obtained from a study of cytotoxic CD8 clonotypes in ibrutinib-treated CLL. Notes on the study in general: On treatment, the uncommon public clonotypes contracted or remained stable. Ibrutinib response saw clonality rise, and progression saw it return toward baseline.

Repertoires were generated with immunoSEQ multiplex PCR, while TCRdb's copy carries only in-frame clones and drops some. The sample contains 12,000 or so clones, around 68% of which appear only once. As for this clone: Its antigen is not identified.

The V gene's germline CDR1 is PRHDT and CDR2 FYEKMQ (reference sequence). J gave up 8 bases and V 5 bases, and 7 bases lay outside the gene matches. The CDR3 has 13 residues. This sequence was found in a human donor with chronic lymphocytic leukemia. The V and J genes are TRBV13 and TRBJ1-2; 8 bases match TRBD1. This sample comprised PBMCs, obtained before ibrutinib treatment. CDR3 coding DNA: TGTGCCAGCAGCCTCGGACAGGGAGGCGGCTACACCTTC. Residues: CASSLGQGGGYTF.